This TCR beta chain was documented in a study of blood T cell repertoires in COVID-19. Study information: Samples representing acute and convalescent COVID-19 were sourced from the United States, Italy and Spain. Sources were T cells, B-cell-depleted T cells, or PBMCs; the material itself was cDNA or gDNA.

In the study's own analysis: Reference gene primer amplification in the assay estimated nucleated cell counts. Clones were read by immunoSEQ multiplex PCR, and TCRdb kept only the in-frame ones, dropping some. V and J calls and clone size are copied from that table; D and trimming were computed from the DNA. The sample shows 55,000 to 70,000 clones, around 83% of them seen only once. Trimming removed 4 bases from V and 7 bases from J; junction bases left unmatched: 5. Germline V lookup: CDR1 SGHTA, CDR2 FQGNSA. CDR3 size: 16 residues. The V and J genes are TRBV7-2 and TRBJ2-1; 15 bases fit TRBD2. This TCR came from a woman of 80 years or more with acute or convalescent COVID-19. Sequencing was carried out using peripheral blood. DNA of the CDR3: TGTGCCAGCAGCTCGGGGACTAGCGGGGGGCAAAATGAGCAGTTCTTC. Residues: CASSSGTSGGQNEQFF.